This TCR beta chain was observed in a study of radiotherapy plus CTLA-4 blockade in lung cancer. About the research overall: Objective responses emerged in 15% to 20% of patients, and 31% attained disease control.

Profiled with immunoSEQ multiplex PCR; TCRdb holds only in-frame clones, not every one. Here the sample spans more than 90,000 clones, approximately 78% being singletons. This CDR3 contains 17 residues. The ends were cut back, 3 bases at V and 1 base at J, with 19 bases in the middle. The specimen comprised peripheral blood, sampled from a patient treated with radiotherapy plus ipilimumab. The sequence was collected from a human donor with non-small cell lung cancer that progressed on radiotherapy plus ipilimumab. The chain joins TRBV23-1 to TRBJ2-7, with D perhaps TRBD1 (6 bases). TRBV23-1 belongs to the ORF category, with a function that is uncertain. CDR3 nucleotides: TGCGCCAGCAGTCATTTTCACCCCGGGACAAATTCCTACGAGCAGTACTTC. This translates into CASSHFHPGTNSYEQYF.